Below are 11 T cell receptor beta chains sequenced from a single sample in a study of blood T cell repertoires in COVID-19. Libraries were prepared by immunoSEQ multiplex PCR; TCRdb keeps only in-frame clonotypes and omits some of them. The sample shows some 62,000 clones, 75% to 90% of them seen only once. Input material: peripheral blood. These TCRs come from a woman aged 60-75 years with COVID-19, enrolled during active disease.

The chain joins TRBV11-2 to TRBJ1-6, with 8 bases fitting TRBD1. The CDR3 sequence is 15 residues long. The germline gives CDR1 SGHAT, CDR2 FQNNGV. The V gene end was trimmed by 4 bases and the J gene end by 9 bases; junction bases not matched to a gene: 8. This CDR3 is CASSSGGSFASPLHF. The CDR3, as DNA: TGTGCCAGCAGCTCAGGGGGCAGTTTTGCTTCACCCCTCCACTTT.

This chain connects TRBV14 to TRBJ1-2; no clear D. Trimming stripped 1 base from V and 4 bases from J, with 7 bases between. This CDR3 is built from 13 residues. Germline loops: CDR1 SGHDN, CDR2 FVKESK. CDR3: CASSQGLIYGYTF. The CDR3 DNA is TGTGCCAGCAGCCAAGGACTCATCTATGGCTACACCTTC.

The chain recombines TRBV6-5 with TRBJ2-5; the D gene is possibly TRBD2 (6 bases). V was pared by 2 bases and J by 5 bases, with 15 bases between. The germline V gene has CDR1 MNHEY and CDR2 SVGAGI. The CDR3 runs to 15 residues. CDR3 sequence reads: CASSYTTGVVETQYF. The CDR3 bases are TGTGCCAGCAGTTACACAACGGGAGTGGTGGAGACCCAGTACTTC.

V is TRBV7-9 and J is TRBJ2-5, with D possibly being TRBD2 (6 bases). V gave up 1 base and J gave up 5 bases, with 14 bases separating them. Germline V gene sequence: CDR1 SEHNR, CDR2 FQNEAQ (reference sequence). The CDR3 length is 15 residues. The CDR3 sequence is CASSLGGTRKETQYF. The CDR3 DNA is TGTGCCAGCAGCTTAGGCGGGACCCGGAAGGAGACCCAGTACTTC.

This clone came up once. This chain connects TRBV2 to TRBJ1-5, with D unclear. V gave up 8 bases and J gave up 0 bases, with 8 bases separating them. Germline CDR1 and CDR2: SNHLY and FYNNEI. This CDR3 has 13 amino acids. The CDR3 region has the DNA TGTGCCAGCGAGGAAGATAGCAATCAGCCCCAGCATTTT. Its translation: CASEEDSNQPQHF.

This clone was counted a few times. V usage is TRBV6-4 and J usage is TRBJ2-1, with 7 nucleotides matching TRBD1. Germline V CDR1 and CDR2: MRHNA, SNTAGT. With V trimmed by 5 bases and J by 6 bases, 7 bases remained unmatched. The length of the CDR3 is 14 residues. CDR3 region: CASSKVTGINEQFF. The CDR3 DNA follows: TGTGCCAGCAGTAAGGTGACAGGGATCAATGAGCAGTTCTTC.

CDR3: CASSASWAKNIQYF. The CDR3, as DNA: TGTGCCAGCAGCGCCAGTTGGGCCAAAAACATTCAGTACTTC. V and J are TRBV7-2 and TRBJ2-4; D remains ambiguous. Germline values: CDR1 SGHTA, CDR2 FQGNSA. The CDR3 is made up of 14 amino acids. V lost 5 bases and J lost 1, with 9 bases in between. The full variable domain, its missing parts supplied by reference TRBV7-2 and TRBJ2-4, is GAGVSQSPSNKVTEKGKDVELRCDPISGHTALYWYRQSLGQGLEFLIYFQGNSAPDKSGLPSDRFSAERTGGSVSTLTIQRTQQEDSAVYLCASSASWAKNIQYFGAGTRLSVL.

The chain has TRBV6-2 or TRBV6-3 and TRBJ2-3; 9 bases are a match to TRBD1. J lost 5 bases, V lost 5 bases, and 8 bases had no gene match. The length of the CDR3 is 15 residues. Germline CDR1 MNHEY, CDR2 SVGEGT. The CDR3, as DNA: TGTGCCAGCAGTGGCCCGGGACAGGGAAAAGATACGCAGTATTTT. Protein sequence: CASSGPGQGKDTQYF.

The chain links TRBV12-3 or TRBV12-4 to TRBJ1-2; 8 nucleotides line up with TRBD1. The CDR3 is made up of 13 amino acids. V trimming: 8 bases; J trimming: 5 bases; junction bases outside the gene matches: 7. The CDR3: CASATGGGYGYTF. The CDR3, as DNA: TGTGCCAGCGCCACAGGGGGTGGATATGGCTACACCTTC.

The V gene is TRBV2, the J gene TRBJ1-4; D is undetermined. Germline V lookup: CDR1 SNHLY, CDR2 FYNNEI. The CDR3 sequence is 15 residues long. Trimming cost V 6 bases and J 4 bases, with 15 bases left between them. The CDR3 DNA reads TGTGCCAGCAGCCCACCGGGAGGACTTAATGAAAAACTGTTTTTT. Translation: CASSPPGGLNEKLFF.

This chain uses TRBV6-6 with TRBJ1-3; D gene unclear. Germline CDR1 reads MNHNY; CDR2 reads SVGAGI (reference sequence). The CDR3 contains 15 residues. The ends were cut back, 2 bases at V and 0 bases at J, with 8 bases in the middle. This CDR3 reads CASSYPESSGNTIYF. The CDR3 coding sequence is TGTGCCAGCAGTTACCCTGAGAGCTCTGGAAACACCATATATTTT.